These T cell receptor beta chains were read from a single sample in a study of shared clonotypes between healthy human individuals. The method was immunoSEQ multiplex PCR; TCRdb's version includes in-frame clones alone and lacks a portion of them. The profile shows about 2 million clones, roughly 94% of them singletons. The sample was naive CD8+ T cells sorted from blood. Receptors were obtained from a man younger than 35 in good health. The CDR3 runs from the conserved cysteine through the conserved F or W. The D gene is left open where the match is weak. Some rows mark clone size as missing; the rest say once, few, many or name a class of expanded clone.

TRBV5-6	NA	TRBJ2-2	TRBD2	TGTGCCAGCAGCTTGTATCTGGGACTAGTTTATAGTATCACCGGGGAGCTGTTTTTT	CASSLYLGLVYSITGELFF
TRBV30	NA	TRBJ2-7	NA	TGTGCCTGGAGTCATACCCCCGACGAGCAGTACTTC	CAWSHTPDEQYF
TRBV13	NA	TRBJ1-1	NA	TGTGCCAGCAGCTTAGCCCGGGGGCTGGGTGACACTGAAGCTTTCTTT	CASSLARGLGDTEAFF
TRBV15	NA	TRBJ2-5	NA	TGTGCCACCAGCAGAGAGGACCCCCTCAGATACCAAGAGACCCAGTACTTC	CATSREDPLRYQETQYF
TRBV27	NA	TRBJ2-1	TRBD2	TGTGCCAGCAGTTTAATAGCGGGAGGGCCGGGCAATGAGCAGTTCTTC	CASSLIAGGPGNEQFF
TRBV27	NA	TRBJ2-3	NA	TGTGCCAGCAGTACCATAGCGGACACGCAGTATTTT	CASSTIADTQYF
TRBV7-3	NA	TRBJ2-5	NA	TGTGCCAGCAGCCCGAGCGGATTCCCGGAGACCCAGTACTTC	CASSPSGFPETQYF
TRBV7-9	NA	TRBJ2-3	NA	TGTGCCAGCAGCTTAGAGGGCGGCCCCGAGGATACGCAGTATTTT	CASSLEGGPEDTQYF
TRBV5-1	NA	TRBJ1-1	NA	TGCGCCAGCAGCGTGAGGTCCGGGGAGAACACTGAAGCTTTCTTT	CASSVRSGENTEAFF
TRBV6-5	NA	TRBJ2-7	NA	TGTGCCAGCAGTCCTACCCTCTACGAGCAGTACTTC	CASSPTLYEQYF
TRBV6-5	NA	TRBJ2-1	TRBD2	TGTGCCAGCAGTGCCGGACTAGCGGCCTACAATGAGCAGTTCTTC	CASSAGLAAYNEQFF
TRBV5-5	NA	TRBJ1-2	NA	TGTGCCAGCAGTCCCCTTTTGGGGGGTAGTAACTATGGCTACACCTTC	CASSPLLGGSNYGYTF
TRBV7-8	NA	TRBJ2-7	TRBD1	TGTGCCAGCAGCTCGGGGACAGGCCACGAGCAGTACTTC	CASSSGTGHEQYF
TRBV29-1	NA	TRBJ2-7	TRBD1	TGCAGCGTGGAAGGGACAGGGAGTTGGCAGTACTTC	CSVEGTGSWQYF
TRBV2	NA	TRBJ2-5	NA	TGTGCCAGCAGGGATCCGGGTCAAGAGACCCAGTACTTC	CASRDPGQETQYF
TRBV9	NA	TRBJ1-2	TRBD1	TGTGCCAGCAGCGTAGCTCGGACAGGGGATGACTATGGCTACACCTTC	CASSVARTGDDYGYTF
TRBV11-2	NA	TRBJ2-5	NA	TGTGCCACCTCATTAGCTGAGGAGACCCAGTACTTC	CATSLAEETQYF
TRBV5-4	NA	TRBJ2-5	NA	TGTGCCAGCAGCTTGGCCGGCGGGTTCCAAGAGACCCAGTACTTC	CASSLAGGFQETQYF
TRBV27	NA	TRBJ2-7	TRBD2	TGTGCCAGCAGTTGGGGGGGACTAGCGGGTTACGAGCAGTACTTC	CASSWGGLAGYEQYF
TRBV10-1	once	TRBJ2-2	NA	TGCGCCAGCAGAGACAGTGCGAACACCGGGGAGCTGTTTTTT	CASRDSANTGELFF
TRBV6-6	NA	TRBJ2-5	NA	TGTGCCAGCAGTCGGACAGCGAACCAAGAGACCCAGTACTTC	CASSRTANQETQYF
TRBV11-2	NA	TRBJ2-7	NA	TGTGCCAGCAGCAAAACTGGCTACGAGCAGTACTTC	CASSKTGYEQYF
TRBV7-9	once	TRBJ1-2	TRBD1	TGTGCCAGCAGCTTAGGGACAGGGGGCTGGTATGGCTACACCTTC	CASSLGTGGWYGYTF
TRBV9	NA	TRBJ2-1	NA	TGTGCCAGCAGTGAGACGGATTACAATGAGCAGTTCTTC	CASSETDYNEQFF
TRBV27	NA	TRBJ1-2	NA	TGTGCCAGCAGTTTTGCCGAGACTAACTATGGCTACACCTTC	CASSFAETNYGYTF
TRBV4-1	NA	TRBJ2-5	NA	TGCGCCAGCAGCCAAGATCGGTCCCTCGAGACGCCCGAGACCCAGTACTTC	CASSQDRSLETPETQYF
TRBV2	NA	TRBJ1-2	TRBD1	TGTCTGCTGGACAGGGGCATTAATGGCTACACCTTC	CLLDRGINGYTF
TRBV7-9	NA	TRBJ2-7	NA	TGTGCCAGCAGCTCTACCTCCTACGAGCAGTACTTC	CASSSTSYEQYF
TRBV10-2	NA	TRBJ1-2	TRBD1	TGCGCCAGCAGTGAATTAACCGGGACAGGGGATGGCTACACCTTC	CASSELTGTGDGYTF
TRBV7-9	NA	TRBJ1-1	NA	TGTGCCAGCTCCCTTGGGGGGGAAGCTTTCTTT	CASSLGGEAFF
TRBV9	NA	TRBJ2-1	TRBD2	TGTGCCAGCAGCCCTGGGACTAGCGGGAGGGATGAGCAGTTCTTC	CASSPGTSGRDEQFF
TRBV9	NA	TRBJ2-7	TRBD1	TGTGCCAGCAGCGTACGGGACAGGCGACGCTACGAGCAGTACTTC	CASSVRDRRRYEQYF
TRBV4-1	NA	TRBJ2-7	NA	TGCGCCAGCAGCCAAGAAGATTTGTCGGCTACCTACGAGCAGTACTTC	CASSQEDLSATYEQYF
TRBV2	NA	TRBJ2-7	NA	TGTGCCAGCAGTACAGACAGGACGGTCACTTACGAGCAGTACTTC	CASSTDRTVTYEQYF
TRBV4-1	NA	TRBJ2-7	NA	TGCGCCAGCAGCCAAGATGGGGACTGGGCCGACGAGCAGTACTTC	CASSQDGDWADEQYF
TRBV6-5	NA	TRBJ2-7	TRBD1	TGTGCCAGCAGTTACTCAGACAGGGGGTACGAGCAGTACTTC	CASSYSDRGYEQYF
TRBV4-2	once	TRBJ2-1	NA	TGTGCCAGCAGCCAAGAATACGGGAGTTGGTCCTACAATGAGCAGTTCTTC	CASSQEYGSWSYNEQFF
TRBV27	once	TRBJ2-7	NA	TGTGCCAGCAGTTCCCGGGGTTACGAGCAGTACTTC	CASSSRGYEQYF
TRBV30	NA	TRBJ1-1	NA	TGTGCCTGGAGTCCACTCTCCATAATACAGGGAACTGAAGCTTTCTTT	CAWSPLSIIQGTEAFF
TRBV19	once	TRBJ2-1	NA	TGTGCCAGTAGTATAGAGGCGGGATACTACAATGAGCAGTTCTTC	CASSIEAGYYNEQFF
TRBV11-1	NA	TRBJ2-5	TRBD2	TGTGCCAGCAGCAATTTAGCGGGGGGCGACGAAGAGACCCAGTACTTC	CASSNLAGGDEETQYF
TRBV5-6	NA	TRBJ2-7	NA	TGTGCCAGCAGTTTCGGACAGAGCTCCTACGAGCAGTACTTC	CASSFGQSSYEQYF
TRBV2	NA	TRBJ2-7	NA	TGTGCCAGCAGTGATGGGGACGCCTACGAGCAGTACTTC	CASSDGDAYEQYF
TRBV27	NA	TRBJ2-7	TRBD1	TGTGCCAGTACCGGGACAGGGGGCTCCGAGCAGTACTTC	CASTGTGGSEQYF
TRBV6-5	NA	TRBJ2-7	NA	TGTGCCAGCAGTTACCGCCAGGTGGACGAGCAGTACTTC	CASSYRQVDEQYF
TRBV4-3	NA	TRBJ2-1	NA	TGCGCCAGCAGCCAAGATTTGCCGGACTCCACCTACAATGAGCAGTTCTTC	CASSQDLPDSTYNEQFF
TRBV13	NA	TRBJ2-7	TRBD2	TGTGCCAGCAGCTCCTTCGGGGGGAGTACACTCTACGAGCAGTACTTC	CASSSFGGSTLYEQYF
TRBV19	NA	TRBJ1-2	NA	TGTGCCAGTAGAAGGGCCGGGGATTTCTATGGCTACACCTTC	CASRRAGDFYGYTF
TRBV27	NA	TRBJ2-1	TRBD2	TGTGCCAGCAGTTTATTTCTAGCGGGAGAGTTTGGAAATGAGCAGTTCTTC	CASSLFLAGEFGNEQFF
TRBV7-6	NA	TRBJ2-5	TRBD1	TGTGCCAGCAGCGGTTCCAGGGGGCTCGGAGAGACCCAGTACTTC	CASSGSRGLGETQYF
TRBV5-1	NA	TRBJ1-1	TRBD1	TGCGCCAGCAGCTGGGGGACAGGTGAAGCTTTCTTT	CASSWGTGEAFF
TRBV5-1	NA	TRBJ2-2	TRBD1	TGCGCCAGCAGCTTGGGGCAGGGGGACCCCTTTTATACCGGGGAGCTGTTTTTT	CASSLGQGDPFYTGELFF
TRBV2	once	TRBJ2-7	NA	TGTGCCAGCAGTGACATTGACGGGGTGGCCTACGAGCAGTACTTC	CASSDIDGVAYEQYF
TRBV6-6	NA	TRBJ2-5	NA	TGTGCCAGCAGTTTTCAAGAGACCCAGTACTTC	CASSFQETQYF
TRBV9	NA	TRBJ2-7	NA	TGTGCCAGCAGCGTAGATGGAAACGAGCAGTACTTC	CASSVDGNEQYF